Listed below are T cell receptor beta chains from one sample, sequenced in a study of shared clonotypes between healthy human individuals. Sequencing used immunoSEQ multiplex PCR; TCRdb keeps in-frame clones, though not all of them. This sample has roughly 2,000,000 clones, with around 93% found just once. Input material: naive CD8+ T cells from PBMCs. These receptors came from a man between 18 and 35 years old in good health. Some clones in this sample may be carry-over from other donors' samples. Each CDR3 is given with its conserved first and last residue. A D gene is named only where the DNA matches it firmly. Where a row states a size, it is once, few, many or the class of an expanded clone; other rows omit it.

clone_size: .
d_call: .
j_call: TRBJ2-5
v_call: TRBV9
cdr3_nt: TGTGCCGCAGGAGGTCCCCAAGAGACCCAGTACTTC
cdr3_aa: CAAGGPQETQYF

clone_size: .
d_call: .
j_call: TRBJ2-2
v_call: TRBV4-1
cdr3_nt: TGCGCCAGCAGCCAACCCAGCCGGGGAAACACCGGGGAGCTGTTTTTT
cdr3_aa: CASSQPSRGNTGELFF

clone_size: .
d_call: TRBD2
j_call: TRBJ2-4
v_call: TRBV30
cdr3_nt: TGTGCCTGGAAATCAGGACTAGCGGAAAACATTCAGTACTTC
cdr3_aa: CAWKSGLAENIQYF

clone_size: once
d_call: .
j_call: TRBJ2-1
v_call: TRBV6-1
cdr3_nt: TGTGCCAGCAGTGAAGAGGGGACTTTATCCTACAATGAGCAGTTCTTC
cdr3_aa: CASSEEGTLSYNEQFF

clone_size: .
d_call: .
j_call: TRBJ2-3
v_call: TRBV11-2
cdr3_nt: TGTGCCAGCAGCATCCCCCAGGGGAACAACACAGATACGCAGTATTTT
cdr3_aa: CASSIPQGNNTDTQYF

clone_size: .
d_call: TRBD1
j_call: TRBJ1-2
v_call: TRBV28
cdr3_nt: TGTGCCAGCAGTTGGGACAGGCGTACTTCTGGGGGCTACACCTTC
cdr3_aa: CASSWDRRTSGGYTF

clone_size: .
d_call: .
j_call: TRBJ2-7
v_call: TRBV7-8
cdr3_nt: TGTGCCAGCAGCTCACCTTTTCAGGCCCACTCCTACGAGCAGTACTTC
cdr3_aa: CASSSPFQAHSYEQYF

clone_size: .
d_call: .
j_call: TRBJ1-1
v_call: TRBV27
cdr3_nt: TGTGCCAGCAGTTCTCTTCACTACAAACTCGACGTTGGGAACACTGAAGCTTTCTTT
cdr3_aa: CASSSLHYKLDVGNTEAFF

clone_size: .
d_call: TRBD2
j_call: TRBJ2-3
v_call: TRBV11-2
cdr3_nt: TGTGCCAGCAGCTACGACCCGACTAGCGGAGATACGCAGTATTTT
cdr3_aa: CASSYDPTSGDTQYF

clone_size: once
d_call: .
j_call: TRBJ2-2
v_call: TRBV6-1
cdr3_nt: TGTGCCAGCAGTTTCACAGGTACCGGGGAGCTGTTTTTT
cdr3_aa: CASSFTGTGELFF

clone_size: once
d_call: .
j_call: TRBJ2-7
v_call: TRBV4-1
cdr3_nt: TGCGCCAGCAGCCAAGTGGTTGCGGGCTACGAGCAGTACTTC
cdr3_aa: CASSQVVAGYEQYF

clone_size: once
d_call: .
j_call: TRBJ2-3
v_call: TRBV11-2
cdr3_nt: TGTGCCAGCACCTACCGCTTTCAGGGCACAGATACGCAGTATTTT
cdr3_aa: CASTYRFQGTDTQYF

clone_size: few
d_call: TRBD2
j_call: TRBJ2-7
v_call: TRBV10-1
cdr3_nt: TGCGCCAGCAGCCAAAGGACTAGTGGTGAGCAGTACTTC
cdr3_aa: CASSQRTSGEQYF

clone_size: once
d_call: .
j_call: TRBJ2-7
v_call: TRBV27
cdr3_nt: TGTGCCAGCAGGGGGCGGGACTCATACTACGAGCAGTACTTC
cdr3_aa: CASRGRDSYYEQYF

clone_size: .
d_call: .
j_call: TRBJ2-7
v_call: TRBV6-5
cdr3_nt: TGTGCCAGCAGCCCTGGGAGGGGGCACTACGAGCAGTACTTC
cdr3_aa: CASSPGRGHYEQYF

clone_size: .
d_call: .
j_call: TRBJ2-7
v_call: TRBV7-8
cdr3_nt: TGTGCCAGCAGCCCCAGACAGTTCTACGAGCAGTACTTC
cdr3_aa: CASSPRQFYEQYF

clone_size: .
d_call: TRBD2
j_call: TRBJ2-1
v_call: TRBV4-1
cdr3_nt: TGCGCCAGCAGCCAAGGTTCTAGCGGGAGTTTGGATGAGCAGTTCTTC
cdr3_aa: CASSQGSSGSLDEQFF

clone_size: .
d_call: TRBD1
j_call: TRBJ1-2
v_call: TRBV19
cdr3_nt: TGTGCCAGTAGAGACCGGGACAGCTATGGCTACACCTTC
cdr3_aa: CASRDRDSYGYTF

clone_size: .
d_call: .
j_call: TRBJ2-2
v_call: TRBV5-1
cdr3_nt: TGCGCCAGCAGCTGGAATGCCGGGGAGCTGTTTTTT
cdr3_aa: CASSWNAGELFF

clone_size: .
d_call: TRBD1
j_call: TRBJ1-5
v_call: TRBV18
cdr3_nt: TGTGCCAGCTCACGTACCGGGACAGAGGATAGCAATCAGCCCCAGCATTTT
cdr3_aa: CASSRTGTEDSNQPQHF

clone_size: once
d_call: .
j_call: TRBJ2-7
v_call: TRBV29-1
cdr3_nt: TGCAGCGCCTACGACAGTTACGAGCAGTACTTC
cdr3_aa: CSAYDSYEQYF

clone_size: .
d_call: TRBD2
j_call: TRBJ2-1
v_call: TRBV2
cdr3_nt: TGTGCCAGCAGTCCCGGACTAGCGGATAACAAGCAGTTCTTC
cdr3_aa: CASSPGLADNKQFF

clone_size: .
d_call: .
j_call: TRBJ2-5
v_call: TRBV7-6
cdr3_nt: TGTGCCAGCAGCTTATTAGCGCCCCAAGAGACCCAGTACTTC
cdr3_aa: CASSLLAPQETQYF

clone_size: .
d_call: .
j_call: TRBJ1-1
v_call: TRBV28
cdr3_nt: TGTGCCAGCAGTAGTTTTGGGGGCGCGGGGAACACTGAAGCTTTCTTT
cdr3_aa: CASSSFGGAGNTEAFF

clone_size: .
d_call: TRBD2
j_call: TRBJ2-7
v_call: TRBV28
cdr3_nt: TGTGCCAGCAGTTTAGGCTGGCGGGAGGGCCTGGAAGAGCAGTACTTC
cdr3_aa: CASSLGWREGLEEQYF

clone_size: .
d_call: .
j_call: TRBJ1-1
v_call: TRBV28
cdr3_nt: TGTGCCAGCAGTTTACCACGGGTAAGCACTGAAGCTTTCTTT
cdr3_aa: CASSLPRVSTEAFF

clone_size: .
d_call: .
j_call: TRBJ2-7
v_call: TRBV2
cdr3_nt: TGTGCCAGCAGTGAAGTGTTGGGCTACGAGCAGTACTTC
cdr3_aa: CASSEVLGYEQYF

clone_size: .
d_call: .
j_call: TRBJ2-3
v_call: TRBV11-3
cdr3_nt: TGTGCCAGCAGCCCTTCAGGAACTAGCACAGATACGCAGTATTTT
cdr3_aa: CASSPSGTSTDTQYF

clone_size: .
d_call: .
j_call: TRBJ1-5
v_call: TRBV27
cdr3_nt: TGTGCCAGCAGTTTATTGGGTGGCCACAATCAGCCCCAGCATTTT
cdr3_aa: CASSLLGGHNQPQHF

clone_size: .
d_call: .
j_call: TRBJ2-7
v_call: TRBV28
cdr3_nt: TGTGCCAGCAGTTTCTCCGTGGAACAGCGGGCTTACGAGCAGTACTTC
cdr3_aa: CASSFSVEQRAYEQYF

clone_size: .
d_call: .
j_call: TRBJ2-2
v_call: TRBV4-1
cdr3_nt: TGCGCCAGCAGCGGAAGGCACGCTAACACCGGGGAGCTGTTTTTT
cdr3_aa: CASSGRHANTGELFF

clone_size: .
d_call: TRBD1
j_call: TRBJ1-2
v_call: TRBV28
cdr3_nt: TGTGCCAGCACCGAAACAGGGGGGGCTGTTGGCTACACCTTC
cdr3_aa: CASTETGGAVGYTF